This TCR beta chain was documented in a study of T-cell reconstitution after alpha-beta-depleted transplantation in children. V gave up 5 bases and J gave up 4 bases; unmatched junction bases: 7. The CDR3 extends over 16 amino acids. Molecular barcoding with unique molecular identifiers was used for the TCRbeta library. TCRdb used MiXCR to reprocess the PCR reads, holding one entry per CDR3 protein. The sample lists approximately 340,000 distinct CDR3 sequences, approximately 10% occurring once. Ten or more counts support this clonotype. Sequences were derived from PBMCs from the stem cell graft donor, sampled from the stem cell graft. The V gene is TRBV12-3 or TRBV12-4, the J gene TRBJ2-1; 11 bases fit TRBD2. The receptor's source is a human donor who donated a stem cell graft to a child with acute lymphoblastic leukemia. The CDR3 nucleotides are TGTGCCAGCAGTAGACTAGCGGGAATGGGGTACAATGAGCAGTTCTTC. Its translation: CASSRLAGMGYNEQFF.